This TCR beta chain was observed in a study of cytomegalovirus exposure and HLA in healthy donors. Study conclusions and caveats: The HLA-A and HLA-B alleles of most subjects were reportedly predicted accurately from TCR beta sequences.

Amplification used 60 Vbeta primers and 13 Jbeta primers. Sequencing used immunoSEQ multiplex PCR; TCRdb keeps in-frame clones, though not all of them. There are 180,000 or so clones in the sample; about 80% occur only once, and over 2% lies in the top ten. In germline, CDR1 is SGHTA, CDR2 FQGNSA. The length of the CDR3 is 15 residues. Trimming removed 8 bases from V and 5 bases from J; junction bases left unmatched: 9. In this sample, this clone turned up a few times. Its cognate antigen is unknown. This clonotype was obtained from a woman between 50 and 59 years old in good health and CMV-seronegative. The specimen was PBMCs. This sequence joins TRBV7-2 and TRBJ2-5, with 12 bases aligning to TRBD2. CDR3 bases: TGTGCCAGCTCACCTAGCGGGAGGGACAGGGAGACCCAGTACTTC. As protein: CASSPSGRDRETQYF.